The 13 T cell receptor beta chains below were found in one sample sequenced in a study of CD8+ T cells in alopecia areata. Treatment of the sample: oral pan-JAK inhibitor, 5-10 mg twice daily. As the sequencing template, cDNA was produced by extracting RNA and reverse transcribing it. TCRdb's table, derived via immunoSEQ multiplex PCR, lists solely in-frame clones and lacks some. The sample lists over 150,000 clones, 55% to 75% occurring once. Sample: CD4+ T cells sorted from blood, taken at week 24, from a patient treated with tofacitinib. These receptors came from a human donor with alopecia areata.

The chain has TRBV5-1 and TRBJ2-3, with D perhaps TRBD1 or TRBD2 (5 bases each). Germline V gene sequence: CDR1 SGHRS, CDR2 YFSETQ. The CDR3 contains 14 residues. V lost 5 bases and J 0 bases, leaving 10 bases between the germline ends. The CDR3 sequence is CASRRDASTDTQYF. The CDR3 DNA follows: TGCGCCAGCAGACGGGACGCAAGCACAGATACGCAGTATTTT.

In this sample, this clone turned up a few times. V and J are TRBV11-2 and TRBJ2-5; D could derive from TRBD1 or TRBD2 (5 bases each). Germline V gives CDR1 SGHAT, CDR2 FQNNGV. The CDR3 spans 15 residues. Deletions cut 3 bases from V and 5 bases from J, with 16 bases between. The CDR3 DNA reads TGTGCCAGCAGCTTCGGGACCCTGGGGCCGGAGACCCAGTACTTC. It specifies CASSFGTLGPETQYF.

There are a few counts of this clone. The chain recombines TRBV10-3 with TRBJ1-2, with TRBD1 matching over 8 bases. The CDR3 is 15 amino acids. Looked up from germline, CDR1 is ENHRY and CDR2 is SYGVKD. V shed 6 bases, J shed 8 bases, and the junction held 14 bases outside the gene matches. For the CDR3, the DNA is TGTGCCATCAGAGGATTCGGACAGGGATTAGAGGGCTACACCTTC. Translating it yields CAIRGFGQGLEGYTF.

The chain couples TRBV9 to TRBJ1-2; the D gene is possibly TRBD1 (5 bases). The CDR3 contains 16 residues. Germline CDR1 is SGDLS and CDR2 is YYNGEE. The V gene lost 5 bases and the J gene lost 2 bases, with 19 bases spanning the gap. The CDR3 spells CASSRGTARENYGYTF. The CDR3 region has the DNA TGTGCCAGCAGTCGAGGGACGGCCCGTGAAAACTATGGCTACACCTTC.

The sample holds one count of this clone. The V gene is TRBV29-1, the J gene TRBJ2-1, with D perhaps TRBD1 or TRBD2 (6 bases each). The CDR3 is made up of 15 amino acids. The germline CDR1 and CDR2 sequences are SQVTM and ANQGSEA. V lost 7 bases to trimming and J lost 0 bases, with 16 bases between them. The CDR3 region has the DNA TGCAGCGGAGTAGGGGGGACAACCTCCTACAATGAGCAGTTCTTC. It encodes CSGVGGTTSYNEQFF.

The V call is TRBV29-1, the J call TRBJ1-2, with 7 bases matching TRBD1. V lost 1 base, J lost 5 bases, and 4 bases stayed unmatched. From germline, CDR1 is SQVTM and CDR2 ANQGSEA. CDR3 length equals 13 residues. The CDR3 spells CSVEGGDSYGYTF. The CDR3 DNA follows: TGCAGCGTTGAAGGAGGGGACAGTTATGGCTACACCTTC.

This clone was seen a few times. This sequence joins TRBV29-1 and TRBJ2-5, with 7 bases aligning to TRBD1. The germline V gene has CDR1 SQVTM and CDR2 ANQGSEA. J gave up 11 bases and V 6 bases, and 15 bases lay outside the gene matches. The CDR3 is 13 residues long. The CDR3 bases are TGCAGCGTCCCAGGGGGAACAGGTTATAAGCAGTACTTC. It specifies CSVPGGTGYKQYF.

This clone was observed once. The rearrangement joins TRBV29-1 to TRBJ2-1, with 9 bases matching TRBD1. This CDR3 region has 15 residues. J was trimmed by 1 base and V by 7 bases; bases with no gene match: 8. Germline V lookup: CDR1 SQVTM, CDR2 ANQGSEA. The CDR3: CSAITGGLSYNEQFF. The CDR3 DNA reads TGCAGCGCAATCACAGGGGGCTTATCCTACAATGAGCAGTTCTTC.

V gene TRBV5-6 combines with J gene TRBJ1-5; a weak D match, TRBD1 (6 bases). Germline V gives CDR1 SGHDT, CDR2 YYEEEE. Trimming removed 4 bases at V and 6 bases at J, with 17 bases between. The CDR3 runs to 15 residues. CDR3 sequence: CASSARWGGSQPQHF. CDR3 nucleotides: TGTGCCAGCAGCGCCCGGTGGGGGGGCAGTCAGCCCCAGCATTTT.

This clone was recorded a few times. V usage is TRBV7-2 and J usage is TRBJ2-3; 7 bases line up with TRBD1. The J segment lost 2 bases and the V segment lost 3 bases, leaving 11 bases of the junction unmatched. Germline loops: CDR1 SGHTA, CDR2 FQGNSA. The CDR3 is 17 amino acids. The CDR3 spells CASSLGAPGQHTDTQYF. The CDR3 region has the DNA TGTGCCAGCAGCTTGGGCGCCCCGGGACAGCACACAGATACGCAGTATTTT.

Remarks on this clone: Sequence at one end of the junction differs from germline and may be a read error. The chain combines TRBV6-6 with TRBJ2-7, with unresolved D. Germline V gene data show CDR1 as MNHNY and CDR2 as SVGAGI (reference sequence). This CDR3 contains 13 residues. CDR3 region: CAISESADYEQYF. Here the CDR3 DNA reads TGTGCCATCAGTGAGTCGGCAGACTACGAGCAGTACTTC.

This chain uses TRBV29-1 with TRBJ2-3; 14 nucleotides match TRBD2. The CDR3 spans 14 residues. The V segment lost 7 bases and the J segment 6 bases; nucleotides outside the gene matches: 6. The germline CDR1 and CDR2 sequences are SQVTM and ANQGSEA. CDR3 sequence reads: CSGRLAGGHDTQYF. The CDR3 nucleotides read TGCAGCGGGCGACTAGCGGGGGGGCATGATACGCAGTATTTT.

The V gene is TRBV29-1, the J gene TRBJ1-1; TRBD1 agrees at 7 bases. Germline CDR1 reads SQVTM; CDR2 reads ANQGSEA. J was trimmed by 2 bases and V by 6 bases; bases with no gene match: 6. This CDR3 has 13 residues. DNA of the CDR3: TGCAGCGTGGCAACAGGGGTCAACACTGAAGCTTTCTTT. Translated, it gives CSVATGVNTEAFF.